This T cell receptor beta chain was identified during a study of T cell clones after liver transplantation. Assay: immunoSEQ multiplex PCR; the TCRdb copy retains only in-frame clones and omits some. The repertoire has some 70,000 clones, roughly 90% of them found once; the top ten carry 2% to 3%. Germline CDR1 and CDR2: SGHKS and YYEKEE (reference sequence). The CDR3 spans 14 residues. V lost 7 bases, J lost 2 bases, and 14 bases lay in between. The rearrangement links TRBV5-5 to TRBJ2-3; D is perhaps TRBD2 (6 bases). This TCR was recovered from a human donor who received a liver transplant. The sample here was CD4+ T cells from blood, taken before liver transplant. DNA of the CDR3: TGTGCCAGCGGGAGGATCCAATTCACAGATACGCAGTATTTT. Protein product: CASGRIQFTDTQYF.